The T cell receptor beta chain described here comes from a study of beta chain features in type 1 diabetes. This clone was counted a few times. Its antigen is still unknown. The V and J ends lost 4 bases and 2 bases, in that order; junction bases with no gene match: 11. Germline V gene lookup returns CDR1 SEHNR and CDR2 FQNEAQ (reference sequence). The CDR3 covers 16 residues. Broader study findings: Using cDNA template may skew counts toward highly expressing activated cells. Patients with type 1 diabetes carried fewer insertions and had more deletions at their VDJ junctions.

Via the markers CD45RO/CCR7/CD25/CD127/CD95/CD27, stem cell-like memory, regulatory, central memory and naive CD4+ cells were sorted. Once sorted, every population was more than 95% pure. Sequenced material consisted of expressed TCRB transcripts (all of the isolated RNA was reverse transcribed). The data were produced by immunoSEQ multiplex PCR, yet TCRdb's version contains in-frame clones alone and is incomplete. The data show around 300,000 clones, 8% seen once. Sequenced material: central memory CD4+ T cells from blood. The chain joins TRBV7-9 to TRBJ2-7; the match to TRBD2 covers 7 bases. This receptor was obtained from a woman aged 18-30 years in good health. The CDR3 coding sequence is TGTGCCAGCAGCTATGACGGGCGGGGGAAAACCTACGAGCAGTACGTC. Protein product: CASSYDGRGKTYEQYV.